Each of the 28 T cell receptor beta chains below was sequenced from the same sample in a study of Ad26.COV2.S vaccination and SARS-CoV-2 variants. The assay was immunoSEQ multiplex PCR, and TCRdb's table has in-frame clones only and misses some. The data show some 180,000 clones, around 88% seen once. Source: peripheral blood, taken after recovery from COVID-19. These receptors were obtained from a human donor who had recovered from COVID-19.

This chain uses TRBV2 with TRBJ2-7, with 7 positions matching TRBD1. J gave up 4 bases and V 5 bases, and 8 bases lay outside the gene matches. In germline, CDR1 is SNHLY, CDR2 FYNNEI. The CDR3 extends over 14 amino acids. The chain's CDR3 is CASSLQGFGYEQYF. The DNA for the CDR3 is TGTGCCAGCAGTCTACAGGGGTTTGGGTACGAGCAGTACTTC.

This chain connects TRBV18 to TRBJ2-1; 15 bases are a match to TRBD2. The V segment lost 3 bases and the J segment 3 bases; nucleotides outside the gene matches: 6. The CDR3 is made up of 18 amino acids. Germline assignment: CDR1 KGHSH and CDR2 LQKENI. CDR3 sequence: CASSPPGLAGGGYNEQFF. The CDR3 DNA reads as TGTGCCAGCTCACCCCCGGGACTAGCGGGGGGCGGCTACAATGAGCAGTTCTTC.

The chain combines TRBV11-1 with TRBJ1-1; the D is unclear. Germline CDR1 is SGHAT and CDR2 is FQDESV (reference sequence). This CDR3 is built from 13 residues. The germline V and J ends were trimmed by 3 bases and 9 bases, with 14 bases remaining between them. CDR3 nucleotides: TGTGCCAGCAGCTTCCCTGGGGTCCCGAAAGCTTTCTTT. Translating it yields CASSFPGVPKAFF.

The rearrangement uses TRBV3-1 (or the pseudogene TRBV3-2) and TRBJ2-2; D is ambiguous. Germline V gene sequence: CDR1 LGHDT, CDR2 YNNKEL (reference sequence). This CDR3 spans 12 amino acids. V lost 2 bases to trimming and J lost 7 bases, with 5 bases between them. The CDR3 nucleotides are TGTGCCAGCAGCCAACCGGGCGGGGAGCTGTTTTTT. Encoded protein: CASSQPGGELFF.

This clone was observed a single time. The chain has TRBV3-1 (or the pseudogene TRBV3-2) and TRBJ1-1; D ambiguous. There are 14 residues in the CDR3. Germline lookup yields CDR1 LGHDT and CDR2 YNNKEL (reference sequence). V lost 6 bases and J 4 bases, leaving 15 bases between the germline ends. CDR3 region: CASSPAAGSTEAFF. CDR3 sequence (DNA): TGTGCCAGCAGTCCCGCAGCTGGAAGCACTGAAGCTTTCTTT.

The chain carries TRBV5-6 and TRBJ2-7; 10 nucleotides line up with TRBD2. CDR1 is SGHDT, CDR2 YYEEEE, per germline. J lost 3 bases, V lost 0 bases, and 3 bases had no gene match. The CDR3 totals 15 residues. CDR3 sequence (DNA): TGTGCCAGCAGCTTGGGGACTAGCGGCTACTACGAGCAGTACTTC. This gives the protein CASSLGTSGYYEQYF.

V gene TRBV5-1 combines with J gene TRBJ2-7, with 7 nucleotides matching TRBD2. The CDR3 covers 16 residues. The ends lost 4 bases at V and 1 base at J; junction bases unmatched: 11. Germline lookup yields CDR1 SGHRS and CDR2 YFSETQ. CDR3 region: CASSTSGGIQSYEQYF. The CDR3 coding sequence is TGCGCCAGCAGCACGTCCGGGGGGATCCAATCCTACGAGCAGTACTTC.

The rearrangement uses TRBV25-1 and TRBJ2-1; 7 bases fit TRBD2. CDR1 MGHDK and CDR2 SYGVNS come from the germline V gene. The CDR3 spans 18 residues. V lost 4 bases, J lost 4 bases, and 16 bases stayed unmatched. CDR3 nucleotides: TGTGCCAGCAGTGGGCCCGGACGGGAGGTAATCCGATACAATGAGCAGTTCTTC. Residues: CASSGPGREVIRYNEQFF.

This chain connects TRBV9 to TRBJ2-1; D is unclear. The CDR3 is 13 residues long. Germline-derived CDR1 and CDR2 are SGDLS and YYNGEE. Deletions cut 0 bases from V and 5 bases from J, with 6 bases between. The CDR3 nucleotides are TGTGCCAGCAGCGTAGGACTGAACAATGAGCAGTTCTTC. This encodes CASSVGLNNEQFF.

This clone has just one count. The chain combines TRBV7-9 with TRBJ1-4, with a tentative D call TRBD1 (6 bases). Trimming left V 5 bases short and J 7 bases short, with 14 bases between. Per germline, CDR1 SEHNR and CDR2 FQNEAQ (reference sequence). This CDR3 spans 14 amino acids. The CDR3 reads CASSPGGAVEKLFF. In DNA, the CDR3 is TGTGCCAGCAGCCCCGGGGGGGCTGTTGAAAAACTGTTTTTT.

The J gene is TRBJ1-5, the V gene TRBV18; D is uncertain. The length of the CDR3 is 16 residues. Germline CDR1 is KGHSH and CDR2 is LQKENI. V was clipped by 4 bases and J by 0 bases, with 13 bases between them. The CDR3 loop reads CASSHSDTDSNQPQHF. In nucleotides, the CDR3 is TGTGCCAGCTCACACAGTGACACAGATAGCAATCAGCCCCAGCATTTT.

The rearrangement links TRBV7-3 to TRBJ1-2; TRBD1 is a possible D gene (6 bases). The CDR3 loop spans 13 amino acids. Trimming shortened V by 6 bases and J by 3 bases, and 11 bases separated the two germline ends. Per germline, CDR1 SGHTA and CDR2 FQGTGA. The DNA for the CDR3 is TGTGCCAGCAGGAAGGAGGGGGACTATGGCTACACCTTC. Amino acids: CASRKEGDYGYTF.

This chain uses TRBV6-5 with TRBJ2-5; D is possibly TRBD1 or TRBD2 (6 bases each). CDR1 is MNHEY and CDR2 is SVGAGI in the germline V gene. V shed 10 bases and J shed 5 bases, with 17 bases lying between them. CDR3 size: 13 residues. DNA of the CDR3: TGTGCCACTGGAGGGGGTCTTTTGGAGACCCAGTACTTC. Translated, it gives CATGGGLLETQYF.

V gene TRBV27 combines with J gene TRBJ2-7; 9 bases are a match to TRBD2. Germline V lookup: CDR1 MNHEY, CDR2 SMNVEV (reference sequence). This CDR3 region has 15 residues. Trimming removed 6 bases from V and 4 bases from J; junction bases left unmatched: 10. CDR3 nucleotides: TGTGCCAGCAGCCGAACTAGCGGGCCGGGATACGAGCAGTACTTC. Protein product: CASSRTSGPGYEQYF.

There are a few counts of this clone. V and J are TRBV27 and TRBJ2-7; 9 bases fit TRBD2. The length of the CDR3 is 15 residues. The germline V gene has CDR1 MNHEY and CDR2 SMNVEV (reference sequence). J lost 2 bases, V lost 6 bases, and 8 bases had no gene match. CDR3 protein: CASSTGLATAYEQYF. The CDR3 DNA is TGTGCCAGCAGCACCGGACTAGCGACAGCCTACGAGCAGTACTTC.

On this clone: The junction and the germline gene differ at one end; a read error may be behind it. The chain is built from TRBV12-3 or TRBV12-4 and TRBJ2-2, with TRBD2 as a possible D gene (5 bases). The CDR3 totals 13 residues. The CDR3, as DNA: TGTGCCAGCAGTCTAGCTGGTCCCGGGGAGCTGTTTTTT. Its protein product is CASSLAGPGELFF.

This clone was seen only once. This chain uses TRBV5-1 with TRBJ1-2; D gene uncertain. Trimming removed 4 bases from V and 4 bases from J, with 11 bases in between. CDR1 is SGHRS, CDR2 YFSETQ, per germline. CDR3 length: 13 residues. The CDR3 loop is CASSLDLGYGYTF. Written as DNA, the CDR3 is TGCGCCAGCAGCCTCGACCTGGGCTATGGCTACACCTTC.

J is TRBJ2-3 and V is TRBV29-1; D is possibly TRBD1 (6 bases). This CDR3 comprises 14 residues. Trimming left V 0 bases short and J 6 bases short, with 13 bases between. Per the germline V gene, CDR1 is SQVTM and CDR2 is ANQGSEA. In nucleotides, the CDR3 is TGCAGCGTTGAAGAATACAGGGTCAGGGATACGCAGTATTTT. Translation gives CSVEEYRVRDTQYF.

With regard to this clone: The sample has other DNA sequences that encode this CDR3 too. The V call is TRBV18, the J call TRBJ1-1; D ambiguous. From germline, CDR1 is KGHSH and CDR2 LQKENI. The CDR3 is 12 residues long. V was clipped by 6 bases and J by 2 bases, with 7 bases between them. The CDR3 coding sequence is TGTGCCAGCTCCCCAGGCAACACTGAAGCTTTCTTT. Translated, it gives CASSPGNTEAFF.

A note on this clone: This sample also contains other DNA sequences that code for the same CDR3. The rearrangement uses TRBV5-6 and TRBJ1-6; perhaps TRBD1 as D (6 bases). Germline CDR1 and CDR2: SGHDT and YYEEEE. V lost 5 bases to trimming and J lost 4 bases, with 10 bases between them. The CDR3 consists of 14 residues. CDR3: CASSSGTYNSPLHF. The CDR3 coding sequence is TGTGCCAGCAGTTCCGGGACATATAATTCACCCCTCCACTTT.

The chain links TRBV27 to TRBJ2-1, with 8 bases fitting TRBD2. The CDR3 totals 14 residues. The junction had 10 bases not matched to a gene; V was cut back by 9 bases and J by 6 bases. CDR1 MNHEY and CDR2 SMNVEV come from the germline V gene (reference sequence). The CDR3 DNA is TGTGCCAGTTCGACGGGGGGGGCCTTCAATGAGCAGTTCTTC. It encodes CASSTGGAFNEQFF.

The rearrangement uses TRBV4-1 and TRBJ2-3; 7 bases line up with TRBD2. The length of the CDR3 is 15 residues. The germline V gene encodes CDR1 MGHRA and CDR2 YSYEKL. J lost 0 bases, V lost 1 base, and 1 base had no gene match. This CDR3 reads CASSQVGGSTDTQYF. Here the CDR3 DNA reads TGCGCCAGCAGCCAAGTGGGGGGGAGCACAGATACGCAGTATTTT.

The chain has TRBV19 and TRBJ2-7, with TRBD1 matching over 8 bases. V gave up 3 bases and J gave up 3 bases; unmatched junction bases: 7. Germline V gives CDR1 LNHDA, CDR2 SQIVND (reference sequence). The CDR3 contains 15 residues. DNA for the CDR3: TGTGCCAGTAGTATCGGCAGGGGGCCTTTCTACGAGCAGTACTTC. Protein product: CASSIGRGPFYEQYF.

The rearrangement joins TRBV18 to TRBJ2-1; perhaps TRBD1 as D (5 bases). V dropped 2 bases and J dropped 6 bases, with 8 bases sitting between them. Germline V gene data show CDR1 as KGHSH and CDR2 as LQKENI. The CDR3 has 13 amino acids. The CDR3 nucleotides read TGTGCCAGCTCACCAAGACAGCCCAATGAGCAGTTCTTC. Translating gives CASSPRQPNEQFF.

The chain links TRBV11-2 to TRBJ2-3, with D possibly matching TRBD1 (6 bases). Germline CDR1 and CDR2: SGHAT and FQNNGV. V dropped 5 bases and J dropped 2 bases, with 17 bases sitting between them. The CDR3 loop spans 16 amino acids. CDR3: CASSRATGGITDTQYF. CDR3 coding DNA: TGTGCCAGCAGCCGTGCGACAGGAGGAATCACAGATACGCAGTATTTT. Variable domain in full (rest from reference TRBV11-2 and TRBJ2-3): EAGVAQSPRYKIIEKRQSVAFWCNPISGHATLYWYQQILGQGPKLLIQFQNNGVVDDSQLPKDRFSAERLKGVDSTLKIQPAKLEDSAVYLCASSRATGGITDTQYFGPGTRLTVL.

CDR3 amino acids: CASSIAGGYQETQYF. CDR3 coding DNA: TGTGCCAGCAGCATAGCGGGGGGGTACCAAGAGACCCAGTACTTC. The chain joins TRBV6-5 to TRBJ2-5, with TRBD2 matching 11 bases. This CDR3 comprises 15 residues. The V segment lost 6 bases and the J segment 0 bases; nucleotides outside the gene matches: 3. Germline V gives CDR1 MNHEY, CDR2 SVGAGI.

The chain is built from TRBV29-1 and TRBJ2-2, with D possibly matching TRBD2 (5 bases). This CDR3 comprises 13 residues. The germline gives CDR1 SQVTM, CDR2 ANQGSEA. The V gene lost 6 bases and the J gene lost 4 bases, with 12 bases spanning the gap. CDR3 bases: TGCAGCGTCAGAGCGGAACCCACCGGGGAGCTGTTTTTT. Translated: CSVRAEPTGELFF.

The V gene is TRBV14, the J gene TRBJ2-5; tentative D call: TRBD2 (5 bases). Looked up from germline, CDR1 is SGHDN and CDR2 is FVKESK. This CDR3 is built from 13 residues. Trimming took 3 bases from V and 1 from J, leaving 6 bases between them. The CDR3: CASSQRVQETQYF. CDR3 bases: TGTGCCAGCAGCCAGCGGGTCCAAGAGACCCAGTACTTC.